The 23 T cell receptor beta chains in this list originate from one sample, sequenced in a study of CD8 T cells in Susac syndrome. When the RNA was reverse transcribed, random hexamers were used with an input of roughly 0.45 to 1 ug. TCRdb recomputed calls from the immunoSEQ multiplex PCR reads with MiXCR, one row per CDR3 protein. The table records tens of thousands of distinct CDR3 sequences, 93% of them present only once. Sample: CD4+ T cells from PBMCs. Receptor source: a human donor with Susac syndrome.

The V and J genes are TRBV28 and TRBJ2-7; D is possibly TRBD1 (6 bases). The CDR3 is 15 residues long. The germline V gene encodes CDR1 MDHEN and CDR2 SYDVKM. Between the trimmed V and J ends, which lost 5 bases and 1 base, there was a span of 15 bases. The CDR3 nucleotides are TGTGCCAGCAGTCCCACAGGGTCCCTATCCTACGAGCAGTACTTC. Its protein is CASSPTGSLSYEQYF.

The chain has TRBV7-2 and TRBJ1-6, with D possibly being TRBD1 (5 bases). The germline V gene has CDR1 SGHTA and CDR2 FQGNSA. There are 15 residues in the CDR3. Trimming left V 6 bases short and J 7 bases short, with 16 bases between. This chain's CDR3 is CASSSPGRWNSPLHF. The DNA for the CDR3 is TGTGCCAGCAGTTCACCGGGACGGTGGAATTCACCCCTCCACTTT.

The chain recombines TRBV18 with TRBJ1-2, with D perhaps matching TRBD1 (6 bases). Trimming shortened V by 4 bases and J by 4 bases, and 10 bases separated the two germline ends. From germline, CDR1 is KGHSH and CDR2 LQKENI. The CDR3 spans 13 residues. The CDR3, as DNA: TGTGCCAGCTCACGCGGGACAATCTATGGCTACACCTTC. It yields the protein CASSRGTIYGYTF. Full variable domain (remainder filled in from reference TRBV18 and TRBJ1-2): NAGVMQNPRHLVRRRGQEARLRCSPMKGHSHVYWYRQLPEEGLKFMVYLQKENIIDESGMPKERFSAEFPKEGPSILRIQQVVRGDSAAYFCASSRGTIYGYTFGSGTRLTVV.

The chain employs TRBV2 and TRBJ2-3, with TRBD2 matching 12 bases. The CDR3 extends over 18 amino acids. In germline, CDR1 is SNHLY, CDR2 FYNNEI. The V and J ends lost 2 bases and 4 bases, in that order; junction bases with no gene match: 10. CDR3 region: CASSEWRLAGGDPDTQYF. In DNA, the CDR3 is TGTGCCAGCAGTGAATGGAGGCTAGCGGGGGGGGACCCAGATACGCAGTATTTT.

The chain joins TRBV30 to TRBJ2-1; TRBD2 agrees at 7 bases. In germline, CDR1 is GTSNPN, CDR2 SVGIG (reference sequence). The CDR3 totals 13 residues. With 8 bases clipped from V and 9 bases from J, the junction kept 13 bases outside the gene matches. The CDR3 coding sequence is TGTGCCGCACTAAAGGGGAGGGAAAGTGAGCAGTTCTTC. It encodes CAALKGRESEQFF.

The rearrangement links TRBV7-9 to TRBJ1-5, with TRBD1 as a possible D gene (5 bases). Germline CDR1 and CDR2: SEHNR and FQNEAQ (reference sequence). This CDR3 contains 16 residues. V was clipped by 3 bases and J by 3 bases, with 15 bases between them. CDR3 coding DNA: TGTGCCAGCAGCTTCGGGTTGGGGCCCCTCAATCAGCCCCAGCATTTT. It translates to CASSFGLGPLNQPQHF.

The rearrangement links TRBV6-5 to TRBJ1-1; the D is unclear. The germline V and J ends were trimmed by 4 bases and 0 bases, with 18 bases remaining between them. The CDR3 is 17 amino acids. The germline gives CDR1 MNHEY, CDR2 SVGAGI. This CDR3 reads CASSSLLTAGMNTEAFF. The CDR3 nucleotides read TGTGCCAGCAGTTCTCTCTTGACCGCTGGTATGAACACTGAAGCTTTCTTT.

The J gene is TRBJ1-5, the V gene TRBV7-2; the D is unclear. In germline, CDR1 is SGHTA, CDR2 FQGNSA. The CDR3 has 16 residues. Trimming cost V 6 bases and J 3 bases, with 18 bases left between them. The CDR3 spells CASRQSVSGTNQPQHF. CDR3 nucleotides: TGTGCCAGCAGACAATCAGTGTCGGGAACCAATCAGCCCCAGCATTTT.

The chain recombines TRBV7-9 with TRBJ2-1; the match to TRBD2 covers 13 bases. Germline CDR1 and CDR2: SEHNR and FQNEAQ (reference sequence). J gave up 7 bases and V 2 bases, and 5 bases lay outside the gene matches. The CDR3 loop spans 16 amino acids. The CDR3 sequence: CASSLLRTSGGNEQFF. CDR3 nucleotides: TGTGCCAGCAGCTTATTGCGGACTAGCGGGGGTAATGAGCAGTTCTTC.

The gene calls are TRBV4-2 and TRBJ2-3; TRBD1 aligns across 11 bases. Trimming cost V 4 bases and J 4 bases; bases outside gene matches: 4. The CDR3 has 15 residues. Germline CDR1 is LGHNA and CDR2 is YNFKEQ. In nucleotides, the CDR3 is TGTGCCAGCAGCCCTAGGACAGGGGGCGCAGATACGCAGTATTTT. This gives the protein CASSPRTGGADTQYF.

V and J are TRBV28 and TRBJ2-6; a weak D match, TRBD2 (6 bases). Trimming took off 2 bases at V and 0 bases at J, with 14 bases between the two ends. CDR1 is MDHEN and CDR2 is SYDVKM in the germline V gene. The CDR3 covers 18 residues. The CDR3: CASSLLGGSSSGANVLTF. The CDR3, as DNA: TGTGCCAGCAGTTTACTGGGGGGATCTAGCTCTGGGGCCAACGTCCTGACTTTC.

The chain carries TRBV4-3 and TRBJ1-5; D is undetermined. The CDR3 sequence is 13 residues long. V lost 0 bases to trimming and J lost 3 bases, with 3 bases between them. Germline V gene lookup returns CDR1 LGHNA and CDR2 YSLEER. This CDR3 reads CASSQDHNQPQHF. The CDR3 DNA follows: TGCGCCAGCAGCCAAGATCACAATCAGCCCCAGCATTTT.

V usage is TRBV7-2 and J usage is TRBJ1-1; D is possibly TRBD1 (5 bases). Germline V gene lookup returns CDR1 SGHTA and CDR2 FQGNSA. This CDR3 is 16 amino acids long. V lost 5 bases, J lost 1 base, and 17 bases lay in between. Here the CDR3 reads CASSTTGGNANTEAFF. CDR3 bases: TGTGCCAGCAGCACTACGGGGGGGAACGCGAACACTGAAGCTTTCTTT.

This sequence joins TRBV7-8 and TRBJ1-1; D is perhaps TRBD1 (6 bases). The V end was cut by 2 bases, the J end by 0 bases, with 13 bases between. This CDR3 has 16 amino acids. Germline assignment: CDR1 SGHVS and CDR2 FQNEAQ. CDR3 in amino acids: CASSLQRTAMNTEAFF. The CDR3, as DNA: TGTGCCAGCAGCTTACAGAGGACAGCCATGAACACTGAAGCTTTCTTT.

The chain carries TRBV19 and TRBJ1-6; the D gene is possibly TRBD1 (6 bases). With 5 bases removed from V and 9 bases from J, the gap between germline ends came to 17 bases. Germline values: CDR1 LNHDA, CDR2 SQIVND (reference sequence). CDR3 length: 15 amino acids. The CDR3 spells CASSAQGQGSSPLHF. The CDR3 region has the DNA TGTGCCAGTAGTGCTCAGGGGCAAGGAAGTTCACCCCTCCACTTT.

This sequence joins TRBV9 and TRBJ2-3; 12 nucleotides agree with TRBD2. CDR3 length: 21 residues. With V trimmed by 2 bases and J by 0 bases, 16 bases remained unmatched. CDR1 and CDR2 from the germline V gene are SGDLS and YYNGEE. In DNA form, the CDR3 reads TGTGCCAGCAGCGTCTCAACCCCGACCCGACTAGCGGGGGATAGCACAGATACGCAGTATTTT. It codes for CASSVSTPTRLAGDSTDTQYF.

In this sample, this clonotype turned up once. The chain recombines TRBV11-2 with TRBJ2-2, with D uncertain. The V end was cut by 2 bases, the J end by 7 bases, with 2 bases between. CDR1 and CDR2 (germline): SGHAT, FQNNGV. The CDR3 consists of 11 residues. CDR3 in amino acids: CASSLYGELFF. In DNA form, the CDR3 reads TGTGCCAGCAGCTTATACGGGGAGCTGTTTTTT.

This rearrangement joins TRBV12-3 or TRBV12-4 to TRBJ2-3; D may be TRBD1 or TRBD2 (6 bases each). This CDR3 has 14 amino acids. The V end lost 3 bases, the J end lost 4 bases, and 11 bases lay between the germline ends. The CDR3 coding sequence is TGTGCCAGCAGTTTCGCCGGGGGCGCAGATACGCAGTATTTT. It yields the protein CASSFAGGADTQYF.

The count of this clonotype is one. The chain is built from TRBV28 and TRBJ2-2; the match to TRBD1 covers 9 bases. The CDR3 is 14 residues long. Germline loops: CDR1 MDHEN, CDR2 SYDVKM. V dropped 7 bases and J dropped 4; count of bases not matched to a gene: 4. In DNA form, the CDR3 reads TGTGCCAGCAAACGGGACAGGGCCACCGGGGAGCTGTTTTTT. This gives the protein CASKRDRATGELFF.

The genes are TRBV28 and TRBJ2-5; TRBD2 matches at 9 bases. This CDR3 has 15 amino acids. Germline values: CDR1 MDHEN, CDR2 SYDVKM. With V trimmed by 6 bases and J by 4 bases, 9 bases remained unmatched. CDR3 protein: CASRSGGGARETQYF. Written as DNA, the CDR3 is TGTGCCAGCAGATCTGGCGGGGGGGCCCGAGAGACCCAGTACTTC.

The chain couples TRBV7-2 to TRBJ1-2; 7 bases map to TRBD1. Germline CDR1 and CDR2: SGHTA and FQGNSA. J lost 7 bases, V lost 3 bases, and 11 bases had no gene match. This CDR3 is built from 15 residues. The CDR3 is CASSFRQGGKGGYTF. The DNA for the CDR3 is TGTGCCAGCAGCTTTAGACAGGGAGGCAAAGGTGGCTACACCTTC.

The CDR3 sequence is CAINNGNYEQYF. For the CDR3, the DNA is TGTGCCATCAATAACGGGAACTACGAGCAGTACTTC. The chain combines TRBV10-3 with TRBJ2-7; a weak D match, TRBD2 (5 bases). Germline lookup yields CDR1 ENHRY and CDR2 SYGVKD. CDR3 length equals 12 residues. V shed 7 bases and J shed 3 bases, with 10 bases lying between them.

The V gene is TRBV30, the J gene TRBJ2-5, with D hard to call. The CDR3 extends over 14 amino acids. The germline gives CDR1 GTSNPN, CDR2 SVGIG (reference sequence). Trimming stripped 0 bases from V and 2 bases from J, with 10 bases between. CDR3 sequence reads: CAWSVTGMQETQYF. For the CDR3, the DNA is TGTGCCTGGAGTGTAACGGGTATGCAAGAGACCCAGTACTTC.